The source of this T cell receptor beta chain is a study of regulatory T cells in long-lasting Graves disease. Study-level information: Under 3 months of antithyroid drugs had been taken by newly diagnosed Graves' patients.

To make TCR beta libraries, researchers used iRepertoire HTBI primers and Arm-PCR of CDR3 regions. TCRdb analysed the multiplex PCR reads with MiXCR anew, one entry per CDR3 protein. The sample records approximately 400,000 distinct CDR3 sequences, about 16% being singletons. Time point noted: newly diagnosed GD, antithyroid drugs for less than 3 months. TCR sequences were obtained from RNA taken from PBMCs. Patients were enrolled at an endocrinology department in Xi'an, China. These data also featured in a second study, about T cells in Graves' hyperthyroidism and ophthalmopathy. From that paper: When the TCR CDR3 underwent first-round RT-PCR, the HTBI primer set was used. Blood also carried most thyroid clonotypes expanded above 0.001.

Sample: peripheral blood mononuclear cells (PBMCs), taken at new diagnosis, from a patient treated with antithyroid drugs. This sequence originates from a woman in her 30s with Graves disease.

The CDR3 DNA reads TGTGCCAGCAGTTTAGGCGTCGGGGGCTGGTATGGCTACACCTTC. This codes for CASSLGVGGWYGYTF. This chain links TRBV12-3 or TRBV12-4 with TRBJ1-2, with a possible D match to TRBD1 (6 bases). This CDR3 region has 15 residues. V lost 1 base and J lost 5, with 14 bases in between.